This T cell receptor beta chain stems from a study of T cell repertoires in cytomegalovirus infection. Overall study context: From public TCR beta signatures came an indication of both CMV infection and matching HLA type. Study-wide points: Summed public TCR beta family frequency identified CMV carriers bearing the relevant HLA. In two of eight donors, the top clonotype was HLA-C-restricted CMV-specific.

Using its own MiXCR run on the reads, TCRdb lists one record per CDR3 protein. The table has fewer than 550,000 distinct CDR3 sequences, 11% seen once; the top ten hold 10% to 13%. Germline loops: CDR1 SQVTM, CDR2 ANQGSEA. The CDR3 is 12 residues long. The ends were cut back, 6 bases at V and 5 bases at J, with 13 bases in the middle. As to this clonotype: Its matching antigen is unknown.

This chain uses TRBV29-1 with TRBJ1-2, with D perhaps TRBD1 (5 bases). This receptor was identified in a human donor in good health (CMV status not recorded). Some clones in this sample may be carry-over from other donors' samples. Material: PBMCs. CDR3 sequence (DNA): TGCAGCGTATCGACAGAACCATATGGCTACACCTTC. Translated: CSVSTEPYGYTF.